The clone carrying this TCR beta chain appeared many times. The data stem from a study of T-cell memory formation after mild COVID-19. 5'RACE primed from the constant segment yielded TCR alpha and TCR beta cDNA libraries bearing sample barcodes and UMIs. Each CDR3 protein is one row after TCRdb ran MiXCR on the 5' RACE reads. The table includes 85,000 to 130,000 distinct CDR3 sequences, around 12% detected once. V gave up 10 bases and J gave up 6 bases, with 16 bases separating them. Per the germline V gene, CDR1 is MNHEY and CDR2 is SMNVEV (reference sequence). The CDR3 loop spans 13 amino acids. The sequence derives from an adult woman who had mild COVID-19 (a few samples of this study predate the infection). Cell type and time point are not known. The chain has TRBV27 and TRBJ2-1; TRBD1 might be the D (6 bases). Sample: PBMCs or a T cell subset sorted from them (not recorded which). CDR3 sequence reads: CATFGDTFNEQFF. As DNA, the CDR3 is TGTGCCACCTTCGGGGACACCTTCAATGAGCAGTTCTTC.